Presented here are 30 T cell receptor beta chains from one specimen sequenced in a study of shared clonotypes between healthy human individuals. Method: immunoSEQ multiplex PCR; TCRdb's copy keeps in-frame clones and lacks some. Of about 2.4 million clones in the sample, over 85% were seen once. What was sequenced was naive CD4+ T cells sorted from blood. The sample's subset: CD45RA+ positively selected. These receptors all come from a man younger than 35 in good health.

The rearrangement uses TRBV4-1 and TRBJ2-5, with TRBD2 matching over 15 bases. The CDR3 consists of 18 residues. Germline V gene data show CDR1 as MGHRA and CDR2 as YSYEKL. With V trimmed by 2 bases and J by 4 bases, 8 bases remained unmatched. The CDR3 protein is CASSQWTSGGAGGETQYF. The CDR3 DNA is TGCGCCAGCAGCCAATGGACTAGCGGGGGGGCCGGGGGAGAGACCCAGTACTTC.

The sample holds a few counts of this clone. The gene calls are TRBV2 and TRBJ1-5; no firm D call. Trimming took off 4 bases at V and 7 bases at J, with 5 bases between the two ends. This CDR3 has 11 amino acids. Per germline, CDR1 SNHLY and CDR2 FYNNEI. The CDR3 sequence: CASSGGQPQHF. The DNA for the CDR3 is TGTGCCAGCAGTGGGGGACAGCCCCAGCATTTT.

This chain joins TRBV7-9 and TRBJ2-5; D gene ambiguous. The ends were cut back, 4 bases at V and 5 bases at J, with 8 bases in the middle. The CDR3 extends over 12 amino acids. Germline V gene data show CDR1 as SEHNR and CDR2 as FQNEAQ (reference sequence). CDR3 amino acids: CASSSPVETQYF. DNA for the CDR3: TGTGCCAGCAGCTCGCCGGTGGAGACCCAGTACTTC.

This sequence joins TRBV28 and TRBJ2-7; D is perhaps TRBD1 (6 bases). CDR1 is MDHEN and CDR2 is SYDVKM in the germline V gene. Trimming pared 7 bases from V and 2 bases from J, leaving 12 bases between. The CDR3 loop spans 13 amino acids. The CDR3 loop reads CASTPDSAYEQYF. The CDR3 nucleotides are TGTGCCAGCACCCCGGACAGTGCCTACGAGCAGTACTTC.

This rearrangement joins TRBV5-1 to TRBJ2-2; D is uncertain. The CDR3 has 14 amino acids. Germline V gives CDR1 SGHRS, CDR2 YFSETQ. V dropped 3 bases and J dropped 2 bases, with 8 bases sitting between them. This CDR3 reads CASSSESNTGELFF. Written as DNA, the CDR3 is TGCGCCAGCAGCTCCGAGAGTAACACCGGGGAGCTGTTTTTT.

The chain has TRBV11-2 and TRBJ2-7; 10 nucleotides agree with TRBD2. V shed 6 bases and J 3 bases; nucleotides not matched to a gene: 8. The CDR3 consists of 15 residues. The germline V gene has CDR1 SGHAT and CDR2 FQNNGV. This CDR3 is CASRRTSGDHYEQYF. CDR3 sequence (DNA): TGTGCCAGCAGAAGGACTAGCGGTGACCACTACGAGCAGTACTTC.

This chain connects TRBV19 to TRBJ1-1; maybe TRBD1 (6 bases). CDR1 is LNHDA, CDR2 SQIVND, per germline (reference sequence). There are 14 residues in the CDR3. V lost 5 bases and J 1 base, leaving 11 bases between the germline ends. The chain's CDR3 is CASSLGDTNTEAFF. The CDR3 region has the DNA TGTGCCAGTAGTCTGGGGGACACGAACACTGAAGCTTTCTTT.

The gene calls are TRBV2 and TRBJ1-6; maybe TRBD1 (5 bases). Germline loops: CDR1 SNHLY, CDR2 FYNNEI. Trimming pared 6 bases from V and 5 bases from J, leaving 11 bases between. CDR3 size: 14 residues. Here the CDR3 DNA reads TGTGCCAGCAGCAGAAGGGGAGATAATTCACCCCTCCACTTT. Translated: CASSRRGDNSPLHF.

Written as DNA, the CDR3 is TGTGCCATCAGTGCGGCGGTCACAGGGGCTTATGGCTACACCTTC. Residues: CAISAAVTGAYGYTF. This chain connects TRBV10-3 to TRBJ1-2, with TRBD1 matching 7 bases. This CDR3 comprises 15 residues. V dropped 4 bases and J dropped 5; count of bases not matched to a gene: 10. In germline, CDR1 is ENHRY, CDR2 SYGVKD.

The chain links TRBV6-5 to TRBJ1-2, with a tentative D call TRBD1 (5 bases). CDR1 is MNHEY, CDR2 SVGAGI, per germline. This CDR3 has 15 amino acids. With 2 bases removed from V and 6 bases from J, the gap between germline ends came to 16 bases. Here the CDR3 DNA reads TGTGCCAGCAGTTACACTAGGGACGGACCCGATGGCTACACCTTC. Translating it yields CASSYTRDGPDGYTF.

The chain recombines TRBV7-8 with TRBJ1-1, with a weak D call TRBD1 (5 bases). V lost 2 bases to trimming and J lost 2 bases, with 15 bases between them. Germline loops: CDR1 SGHVS, CDR2 FQNEAQ. The CDR3 contains 16 residues. In DNA, the CDR3 is TGTGCCAGCAGCTTATACTCCCAGGGAGTAAACACTGAAGCTTTCTTT. Translating it yields CASSLYSQGVNTEAFF.

This rearrangement joins TRBV11-2 to TRBJ2-7, with D unresolved. V lost 5 bases to trimming and J lost 3 bases, with 17 bases between them. CDR1 is SGHAT and CDR2 is FQNNGV in the germline V gene. The CDR3 runs 15 residues. The CDR3, as DNA: TGTGCCAGCAGCGTACCCCTCGGGCAGAGCTACGAGCAGTACTTC. Translating gives CASSVPLGQSYEQYF.

V usage is TRBV5-1 and J usage is TRBJ1-1; weak D call: TRBD1 (5 bases). V lost 2 bases, J lost 1 base, and 15 bases lay in between. This CDR3 contains 16 residues. Germline values: CDR1 SGHRS, CDR2 YFSETQ. The CDR3 sequence: CASSFVGGSSNTEAFF. The CDR3 coding sequence is TGCGCCAGCAGCTTCGTGGGGGGATCGTCGAACACTGAAGCTTTCTTT.

The rearrangement uses TRBV5-5 and TRBJ2-7; tentatively, D is TRBD1 (7 bases). Trimming pared 4 bases from V and 0 bases from J, leaving 17 bases between. The CDR3 is 16 amino acids. CDR1 SGHKS and CDR2 YYEKEE come from the germline V gene (reference sequence). The CDR3 nucleotides read TGTGCCAGCAGCCGACTTTGGGGGGACAGCTCCTACGAGCAGTACTTC. The encoded protein is CASSRLWGDSSYEQYF.

The chain joins TRBV27 to TRBJ2-3; the D gene is possibly TRBD2 (5 bases). Germline-derived CDR1 and CDR2 are MNHEY and SMNVEV (reference sequence). CDR3 length: 18 amino acids. The V and J ends lost 2 bases and 0 bases respectively, with 18 bases between them. CDR3 loop: CASSLSPLGLSSTDTQYF. The CDR3 coding sequence is TGTGCCAGCAGTTTAAGCCCTCTCGGACTTTCTAGCACAGATACGCAGTATTTT.

This clone appeared once. This rearrangement joins TRBV29-1 to TRBJ2-2; no clear D gene. From germline, CDR1 is SQVTM and CDR2 ANQGSEA. V shed 6 bases and J shed 5 bases, with 13 bases lying between them. The length of the CDR3 is 13 residues. CDR3 residues: CSVRNIGTGELFF. The CDR3 DNA sequence: TGCAGCGTCCGGAATATCGGGACCGGGGAGCTGTTTTTT.

This clone was seen once. Other DNA sequences of this sample code for an identical CDR3. DNA of the CDR3: TGCGCCAGCAGCTTGGCAACAGATACGCAGTATTTT. Its translation: CASSLATDTQYF. The chain carries TRBV5-1 and TRBJ2-3; D unresolved. CDR1 is SGHRS and CDR2 is YFSETQ in the germline V gene. This CDR3 is 12 amino acids long. V was clipped by 0 bases and J by 3 bases, with 2 bases between them.

The rearrangement joins TRBV7-9 to TRBJ2-1, with D maybe TRBD2 (6 bases). The CDR3 length is 14 residues. V was cut by 8 bases and J by 0 bases, with 11 bases left in between. Germline V gene sequence: CDR1 SEHNR, CDR2 FQNEAQ (reference sequence). In DNA, the CDR3 is TGTGCCAGCGGGGGGAGAATCTCCTACAATGAGCAGTTCTTC. Protein product: CASGGRISYNEQFF.

The genes are TRBV5-4 and TRBJ2-1; D possibly matches TRBD1 or TRBD2 (5 bases each). V was cut by 7 bases and J by 9 bases, with 20 bases left in between. The CDR3 is made up of 14 amino acids. Germline CDR1 SGHNT, CDR2 YYREEE (reference sequence). CDR3 protein: CASYPGTQDSEQFF. The CDR3 DNA reads TGTGCCAGCTACCCCGGGACCCAAGACAGTGAGCAGTTCTTC. The variable domain in full, completed from reference TRBV5-4 and TRBJ2-1, reads ETGVTQSPTHLIKTRGQQVTLRCSSQSGHNTVSWYQQALGQGPQFIFQYYREEENGRGNFPPRFSGLQFPNYSSELNVNALELDDSALYLCASYPGTQDSEQFFGPGTRLTVL.

The chain carries TRBV28 and TRBJ1-2; no clear D. V lost 5 bases, J lost 2 bases, and 9 bases lay in between. CDR1 is MDHEN, CDR2 SYDVKM, per germline. The CDR3 is 13 residues long. The CDR3 DNA sequence: TGTGCCAGCAGTACCCTAAACAACTATGGCTACACCTTC. Translated: CASSTLNNYGYTF.

Points on this clone: The sample carries other DNA sequences with the same CDR3. The CDR3 loop is CASSIMGGNQPQHF. CDR3 in DNA: TGTGCCAGTAGTATAATGGGTGGCAATCAGCCCCAGCATTTT. The rearrangement links TRBV19 to TRBJ1-5; D gene ambiguous. Trimming took 2 bases from V and 2 from J, leaving 7 bases between them. In germline, CDR1 is LNHDA, CDR2 SQIVND (reference sequence). The CDR3 is 14 residues long.

This clone has just one count. The V gene is TRBV18, the J gene TRBJ2-5, with 8 bases aligning to TRBD1. CDR1 and CDR2 (germline): KGHSH, LQKENI. V was pared by 1 base and J by 4 bases, with 11 bases of the junction left unmatched. This CDR3 region has 17 residues. The CDR3 sequence: CASSPQNFGQGGETQYF. In nucleotides, the CDR3 is TGTGCCAGCTCACCACAGAACTTTGGACAGGGTGGAGAGACCCAGTACTTC. Based on the CDR3 plus reference TRBV18 and TRBJ2-5, the full variable domain is NAGVMQNPRHLVRRRGQEARLRCSPMKGHSHVYWYRQLPEEGLKFMVYLQKENIIDESGMPKERFSAEFPKEGPSILRIQQVVRGDSAAYFCASSPQNFGQGGETQYFGPGTRLLVL.

The V and J genes are TRBV5-1 and TRBJ2-7, with D maybe TRBD2 (7 bases). The ends were cut back, 0 bases at V and 3 bases at J, with 16 bases in the middle. Per germline, CDR1 SGHRS and CDR2 YFSETQ. CDR3 length: 16 amino acids. CDR3 in DNA: TGCGCCAGCAGCTTGGTGGGGGCAGGGAGGGTCTACGAGCAGTACTTC. Its translation is CASSLVGAGRVYEQYF.

The chain employs TRBV9 and TRBJ2-3; a possible D gene is TRBD2 (6 bases). In germline, CDR1 is SGDLS, CDR2 YYNGEE. This CDR3 region has 14 residues. V was shortened by 6 bases and J by 9 bases, with 20 bases between the two germline ends. The CDR3 region is CASTPLGGGGTQYF. CDR3 DNA: TGTGCCAGCACCCCTCTGGGAGGCGGAGGGACGCAGTATTTT.

The chain couples TRBV5-1 to TRBJ2-4; TRBD1 aligns across 7 bases. Germline CDR1 reads SGHRS; CDR2 reads YFSETQ. With 4 bases clipped from V and 6 bases from J, the junction kept 13 bases outside the gene matches. This CDR3 contains 16 residues. This CDR3 reads CASSTRTGPSTNIQYF. Here the CDR3 DNA reads TGCGCCAGCAGCACACGGACAGGTCCATCTACAAACATTCAGTACTTC.

The genes are TRBV30 and TRBJ2-2, with D perhaps TRBD1 (7 bases). This CDR3 is built from 16 residues. Germline V gives CDR1 GTSNPN, CDR2 SVGIG (reference sequence). V lost 4 bases, J lost 3 bases, and 18 bases lay in between. Here the CDR3 reads CAWNRGGTAYTGELFF. Written as DNA, the CDR3 is TGTGCCTGGAACCGTGGCGGGACAGCTTACACCGGGGAGCTGTTTTTT. Combining the CDR3 with reference TRBV30 and TRBJ2-2 gives the whole variable domain SQTIHQWPATLVQPVGSPLSLECTVEGTSNPNLYWYRQAAGRGLQLLFYSVGIGQISSEVPQNLSASRPQDRQFILSSKKLLLSDSGFYLCAWNRGGTAYTGELFFGEGSRLTVL.

The rearrangement uses TRBV4-1 and TRBJ1-2, with TRBD1 as a possible D gene (5 bases). Deletions cut 0 bases from V and 0 bases from J, with 11 bases between. Germline lookup yields CDR1 MGHRA and CDR2 YSYEKL. This CDR3 spans 16 amino acids. CDR3 nucleotides: TGCGCCAGCAGCCAAGATGTTGGCAGGGCTAACTATGGCTACACCTTC. Its translation is CASSQDVGRANYGYTF.

This sequence joins TRBV27 and TRBJ1-5; weak D call: TRBD1 (6 bases). This CDR3 has 14 residues. Trimming cost V 11 bases and J 5 bases, with 19 bases left between them. Per the germline V gene, CDR1 is MNHEY and CDR2 is SMNVEV (reference sequence). CDR3 protein: CACSRSRGDQPQHF. DNA of the CDR3: TGTGCCTGCTCTAGGTCCAGGGGAGATCAGCCCCAGCATTTT.

The V and J genes are TRBV18 and TRBJ2-7; 9 bases fit TRBD2. The CDR3 length is 15 residues. The V and J ends lost 3 bases and 1 base, in that order; junction bases with no gene match: 4. Germline lookup yields CDR1 KGHSH and CDR2 LQKENI. The CDR3 nucleotides are TGTGCCAGCTCACCCGGACTAGCGTCTTCCTACGAGCAGTACTTC. It is translated as CASSPGLASSYEQYF.

The chain is built from TRBV5-1 and TRBJ2-7, with D hard to call. Germline CDR1 and CDR2: SGHRS and YFSETQ. The CDR3 is 14 residues long. V lost 4 bases to trimming and J lost 3 bases, with 14 bases between them. The CDR3 sequence: CASSPLADYYEQYF. In DNA form, the CDR3 reads TGCGCCAGCAGCCCCCTGGCTGATTACTACGAGCAGTACTTC. The whole variable domain, filled in from reference TRBV5-1 and TRBJ2-7, reads KAGVTQTPRYLIKTRGQQVTLSCSPISGHRSVSWYQQTPGQGLQFLFEYFSETQRNKGNFPGRFSGRQFSNSRSEMNVSTLELGDSALYLCASSPLADYYEQYFGPGTRLTVT.